The 20 T cell receptor beta chains reported below all come from one sample, sequenced in a study of early T cells in non-severe SARS-CoV-2 infection. TCRdb used MiXCR to reprocess the 5' RACE reads, holding one entry per CDR3 protein. The sample has nearly 110,000 distinct CDR3 sequences, over 8.5% seen once. Sequenced sample: whole blood. The receptors shown here come from an adult who was a healthcare worker with PCR-confirmed SARS-CoV-2 infection or an uninfected control (not recorded which).

The chain recombines TRBV7-9 with TRBJ2-7; D is ambiguous. Germline V CDR1 and CDR2: SEHNR, FQNEAQ (reference sequence). V was clipped by 5 bases and J by 7 bases, with 9 bases between them. The CDR3 runs to 11 residues. CDR3 amino acids: CASSVTEEQYF. For the CDR3, the DNA is TGTGCCAGCAGCGTCACGGAGGAGCAGTACTTC.

Many counts were recorded for this clonotype. The chain couples TRBV2 to TRBJ1-1, with D hard to call. The ends were cut back, 11 bases at V and 4 bases at J, with 14 bases in the middle. CDR1 is SNHLY, CDR2 FYNNEI, per germline. The CDR3 is 12 residues long. CDR3 sequence reads: CAARTEGTEAFF. The CDR3 bases are TGTGCCGCCCGAACTGAGGGCACTGAAGCTTTCTTT.

This clonotype was seen a few times. The chain carries TRBV9 and TRBJ2-5, with D perhaps TRBD1 (6 bases). This CDR3 comprises 12 residues. The V gene lost 7 bases and the J gene lost 6 bases, with 13 bases spanning the gap. CDR1 SGDLS and CDR2 YYNGEE come from the germline V gene. Written as DNA, the CDR3 is TGTGCCAGCGGGAGAGGGGACAAGACCCAGTACTTC. Protein sequence: CASGRGDKTQYF.

The table lists this clonotype with many counts. The chain is built from TRBV7-9 and TRBJ1-1; 11 bases map to TRBD1. This CDR3 comprises 16 residues. Germline lookup yields CDR1 SEHNR and CDR2 FQNEAQ (reference sequence). V lost 1 base and J lost 6; bases outside the gene matches: 7. CDR3 DNA: TGTGCCAGCAGCTTAGGATGGGACAGGGGGGTTCCTGAAGCTTTCTTT. Translated, it gives CASSLGWDRGVPEAFF.

In its sample, this clonotype was seen a few times. The chain joins TRBV6-6 to TRBJ2-7; TRBD1 aligns across 8 bases. This CDR3 has 14 amino acids. Germline CDR1 MNHNY, CDR2 SVGAGI (reference sequence). With V trimmed by 7 bases and J by 3 bases, 8 bases remained unmatched. The CDR3 nucleotides read TGTGCCAGCACTCCTTTGACAGGGGTCTACGAGCAGTACTTC. This encodes CASTPLTGVYEQYF.

This clonotype appeared many times. V is TRBV28 and J is TRBJ1-2; TRBD1 agrees at 8 bases. V gave up 5 bases and J gave up 8 bases; unmatched junction bases: 4. The germline V gene encodes CDR1 MDHEN and CDR2 SYDVKM. The CDR3 covers 12 residues. The CDR3 sequence is CASSPRGRGYTF. CDR3 DNA sequence: TGTGCCAGCAGTCCCAGGGGGCGAGGCTACACCTTC.

The chain couples TRBV7-2 to TRBJ1-2; D possibly corresponds to TRBD1 (6 bases). Germline CDR1 and CDR2: SGHTA and FQGNSA. V was trimmed by 3 bases and J by 6 bases, leaving 11 bases between them. The CDR3 extends over 13 amino acids. The CDR3 here is CASSFLTGDGYTF. CDR3 nucleotide sequence: TGTGCCAGCAGCTTCCTGACAGGAGATGGCTACACCTTC.

Ten or more counts support this clonotype. The V gene is TRBV2, the J gene TRBJ2-3; the D is unclear. Germline V gene data show CDR1 as SNHLY and CDR2 as FYNNEI. V was cut by 5 bases and J by 5 bases, with 11 bases left in between. This CDR3 has 13 residues. The CDR3 DNA reads TGTGCCAGCAGTAGGGCCCCGGGAGATACGCAGTATTTT. Translating it yields CASSRAPGDTQYF.

This clonotype showed up many times. The V gene is TRBV3-1, the J gene TRBJ1-1; D not resolved. Looked up from germline, CDR1 is LGHDT and CDR2 is YNNKEL (reference sequence). CDR3 length: 11 amino acids. The V and J ends lost 2 bases and 5 bases respectively, with 3 bases between them. For the CDR3, the DNA is TGTGCCAGCAGCCAATTGACTGAAGCTTTCTTT. As protein: CASSQLTEAFF. Full variable domain (remainder filled in from reference TRBV3-1 and TRBJ1-1): DTAVSQTPKYLVTQMGNDKSIKCEQNLGHDTMYWYKQDSKKFLKIMFSYNNKELIINETVPNRFSPKSPDKAHLNLHINSLELGDSAVYFCASSQLTEAFFGQGTRLTVV.

This clonotype came up many times. V usage is TRBV10-3 and J usage is TRBJ2-1, with D unclear. The V end lost 4 bases, the J end lost 1 base, and 14 bases lay between the germline ends. Per germline, CDR1 ENHRY and CDR2 SYGVKD. The CDR3 spans 16 residues. Here the CDR3 DNA reads TGTGCCATCAGTGCCCAAATGGGTTCGTCCTACAATGAGCAGTTCTTC. Its translation: CAISAQMGSSYNEQFF.

The sample holds many counts of this clonotype. The chain is built from TRBV30 and TRBJ1-4, with D hard to call. Germline-derived CDR1 and CDR2 are GTSNPN and SVGIG (reference sequence). The CDR3 extends over 13 amino acids. Trimming took off 7 bases at V and 8 bases at J, with 17 bases between the two ends. The DNA of the CDR3 is TGTGCCTCCCTTGGTCAGATTTTCGAAAAACTGTTTTTT. Its translation is CASLGQIFEKLFF.

This clonotype appeared a few times. The CDR3 DNA reads TGTGCCAGCAGAACCCCGGGACATGACGCTTTCTTT. Amino acids: CASRTPGHDAFF. The chain uses TRBV28 and TRBJ1-1, with a weak D call TRBD1 (6 bases). This CDR3 contains 12 residues. The ends were cut back, 6 bases at V and 11 bases at J, with 16 bases in the middle. The germline V gene has CDR1 MDHEN and CDR2 SYDVKM.

This clonotype was counted a few times. The chain recombines TRBV9 with TRBJ1-4; 7 bases are a match to TRBD1. Germline CDR1 is SGDLS and CDR2 is YYNGEE. V lost 4 bases, J lost 8 bases, and 8 bases stayed unmatched. The CDR3 length is 14 residues. In DNA form, the CDR3 reads TGTGCCAGCAGCTCCCGGACAGGAACCGAAAAACTGTTTTTT. Encoded protein: CASSSRTGTEKLFF.

This clonotype was observed at least ten times. The rearrangement joins TRBV5-1 to TRBJ2-3; D may be TRBD2 (5 bases). The V end lost 4 bases, the J end lost 3 bases, and 21 bases lay between the germline ends. Germline-derived CDR1 and CDR2 are SGHRS and YFSETQ. This CDR3 has 17 residues. CDR3 sequence: CASSPLAGGGSTDTQYF. The CDR3, as DNA: TGCGCCAGCAGCCCCCTAGCTGGCGGCGGGTCTACAGATACGCAGTATTTT.

This clonotype was seen many times. V gene TRBV18 combines with J gene TRBJ2-7, with TRBD1 matching 7 bases. Germline trimming cut 5 bases from V and 3 bases from J; bases unmatched to any gene: 4. The CDR3 sequence is 13 residues long. From germline, CDR1 is KGHSH and CDR2 LQKENI. The CDR3 reads CASSEGQRYEQYF. In DNA form, the CDR3 reads TGTGCCAGCTCAGAGGGACAGCGCTACGAGCAGTACTTC.

This clonotype was observed a few times. The rearrangement links TRBV7-2 to TRBJ2-1; the D gene is possibly TRBD2 (5 bases). This CDR3 has 15 residues. V lost 5 bases and J lost 5, with 16 bases in between. Germline V CDR1 and CDR2: SGHTA, FQGNSA. CDR3 region: CASSRIGVSDNEQFF. In DNA form, the CDR3 reads TGTGCCAGCAGCCGTATCGGGGTATCGGACAATGAGCAGTTCTTC.

This clonotype showed up many times. The J gene is TRBJ2-2, the V gene TRBV19; TRBD2 matches at 10 bases. Germline V gene sequence: CDR1 LNHDA, CDR2 SQIVND (reference sequence). The ends lost 5 bases at V and 6 bases at J; junction bases unmatched: 3. CDR3 length: 14 residues. CDR3 amino acids: CASSLGLAAGELFF. DNA of the CDR3: TGTGCCAGTAGTCTCGGACTAGCGGCCGGGGAGCTGTTTTTT.

This clonotype came up many times. The chain couples TRBV12-3 or TRBV12-4 to TRBJ1-1; 7 bases are shared with TRBD1. Trimming at V came to 6 bases and at J to 4 bases, leaving 5 bases not matched to a gene. This CDR3 has 13 amino acids. This CDR3 is CASSMDRSTEAFF. CDR3 DNA: TGTGCCAGCAGCATGGACAGGAGCACTGAAGCTTTCTTT.

This clonotype was observed at least ten times. CDR3 sequence reads: CASSQAVSEDEQYF. In nucleotides, the CDR3 is TGTGCCAGCAGCCAAGCTGTTTCAGAGGACGAGCAGTACTTC. J is TRBJ2-7 and V is TRBV4-2, with D unclear. Trimming cost V 1 base and J 5 bases, with 12 bases left between them. The CDR3 has 14 residues. The V gene's germline CDR1 is LGHNA and CDR2 YNFKEQ.

V and J are TRBV5-5 and TRBJ2-5; no clear D. The CDR3 loop spans 13 amino acids. V was shortened by 4 bases and J by 4 bases, with 11 bases between the two germline ends. The V gene's germline CDR1 is SGHKS and CDR2 YYEKEE (reference sequence). The CDR3 loop is CASSVRLRETQYF. CDR3 DNA: TGTGCCAGCAGCGTGCGACTGCGAGAGACCCAGTACTTC.